A selection of T cell receptor beta chains follows, all from one sample in a study of blood T cells in healthy people across ages. TCRdb re-analysed the 5' RACE reads in MiXCR, keeping a single row per CDR3 protein. The sample carries about 750,000 distinct CDR3 sequences, about 53% recorded once. The sequenced sample was blood. Receptor source: an elderly man in good health. Both conserved end residues are part of each CDR3.

V gene: TRBV12-3/TRBV12-4
CDR3 protein: CASSLGQIYGYTF

V gene: TRBV29-1
CDR3 protein: CSVEGWVAGGLAKNIQYF

V gene: TRBV2
CDR3 protein: CASSPRTALSYEQYF

V gene: TRBV4-2
CDR3 protein: CAGSQEGLSPGQVNYGYTF

V gene: TRBV25-1
CDR3 protein: CASSPGTSGRTLDEQFF

V gene: TRBV7-3
CDR3 protein: CASSQQFSYEQYF

V gene: TRBV28
CDR3 protein: CASSSQAGDRLDNEQFF

V gene: TRBV6-6
CDR3 protein: CASSQPGTVGETQYF

V gene: TRBV20-1
CDR3 protein: CSARDPSGAIKTQYF

V gene: TRBV10-3
CDR3 protein: CAISDQTSGRHEQYF

V gene: TRBV3-1
CDR3 protein: CASSQEIGGETQYF

V gene: TRBV20-1
CDR3 protein: CSATDRVKNIQYF

V gene: TRBV27
CDR3 protein: CASSPDRLYSNQPQHF

V gene: TRBV28
CDR3 protein: CASRRTAADTQYF

V gene: TRBV3-1
CDR3 protein: CANSQRTSGTYEQYF

V gene: TRBV20-1
CDR3 protein: CSARFNHSYEQYF

V gene: TRBV5-1
CDR3 protein: CASSPGQGGTDTQYF

V gene: TRBV30
CDR3 protein: CAWSGGSYEQYF

V gene: TRBV6-5
CDR3 protein: CASSSPGQTDEQYF

V gene: TRBV24-1
CDR3 protein: CATAGTAYEQYF

V gene: TRBV7-2
CDR3 protein: CASSPPRQVGNTEAFF

V gene: TRBV20-1
CDR3 protein: CSASRDSTKNIQYF

V gene: TRBV2
CDR3 protein: CASIQDRGTYEQYF

V gene: TRBV11-2
CDR3 protein: CASSLSRQARHDEQYF

V gene: TRBV20-1
CDR3 protein: CSAEDRLSPEQYF

V gene: TRBV27
CDR3 protein: CASSLGGLYEKLFF

V gene: TRBV20-1
CDR3 protein: CSARGSAGFEQYF

V gene: TRBV18
CDR3 protein: CASSPGQGKTYEQYF

V gene: TRBV5-1
CDR3 protein: CASSLAAGPRYAYF

V gene: TRBV20-1
CDR3 protein: CSANHGQINNEQFF

V gene: TRBV25-1
CDR3 protein: CASSESQGQKVEQFF

V gene: TRBV3-1
CDR3 protein: CASSPLSRVLTF

V gene: TRBV7-9
CDR3 protein: CASSLIQNIQYF

V gene: TRBV7-2
CDR3 protein: CASSNGTPNRPLHF

V gene: TRBV24-1
CDR3 protein: CATSDAGLFYGYTF

V gene: TRBV20-1
CDR3 protein: CSASDDSYYEQYF

V gene: TRBV12-3/TRBV12-4
CDR3 protein: CASRFRQGATNEKLFF

V gene: TRBV7-6
CDR3 protein: CASSRGYRAGAPHRYAYF

V gene: TRBV27
CDR3 protein: CASGRGTPAEQFF